This TCR beta chain was identified during a study of T-cell memory formation after mild COVID-19. TCRdb redid the calling of the 5' RACE reads with MiXCR, one entry per CDR3 protein. The repertoire includes about 430,000 distinct CDR3 sequences, approximately 24% of them detected once, and 8.5% to 10% sits in the top ten. Germline CDR1 reads MNHEY; CDR2 reads SVGEGT. The trim removed 8 bases at V and 0 bases at J, leaving 9 bases unmatched. The CDR3 has 16 residues. The sequence was obtained from an adult woman who had mild COVID-19 (a few samples of this study predate the infection). Cell type and time point are not known. This sequence joins TRBV6-2 or TRBV6-3 and TRBJ2-1, with 8 bases identical to TRBD1. The source material was PBMCs or a T cell subset sorted from them (not recorded which). The CDR3 loop is CASSTGDRSSYNEQFF. CDR3 nucleotides: TGTGCCAGCTCGACGGGGGACAGGAGCTCCTACAATGAGCAGTTCTTC.